The 9 T cell receptor beta chains listed next were all sequenced from one sample in a study of shared clonotypes between healthy human individuals. The assay was immunoSEQ multiplex PCR, and TCRdb's table has in-frame clones only and misses some. The sample has some 2,500,000 clones; 85% to 95% are singletons. The sequencing input was naive CD4+ T cells from PBMCs. Described subset: CD45RA+ positively selected. The source is a man younger than 30 in good health. Some clones in this sample may be carry-over from other donors' samples.

This chain connects TRBV29-1 to TRBJ2-1, with D unresolved. Germline V lookup: CDR1 SQVTM, CDR2 ANQGSEA. The CDR3 is made up of 12 amino acids. Deletions cut 2 bases from V and 3 bases from J, with 5 bases between. CDR3 sequence: CSVETLYNEQFF. DNA of the CDR3: TGCAGCGTTGAAACGCTCTACAATGAGCAGTTCTTC.

This chain uses TRBV4-2 with TRBJ2-1; 9 bases fit TRBD2. The germline V gene encodes CDR1 LGHNA and CDR2 YNFKEQ. The CDR3 runs to 18 residues. J was trimmed by 3 bases and V by 0 bases; bases with no gene match: 9. This CDR3 is CASSQDRASGTLYNEQFF. In nucleotides, the CDR3 is TGTGCCAGCAGCCAAGATAGGGCTAGCGGGACTCTCTACAATGAGCAGTTCTTC.

Of note for this clone: Other DNA sequences within the sample encode an identical CDR3. The chain is built from TRBV5-4 and TRBJ1-4, with D unresolved. Germline V gene data show CDR1 as SGHNT and CDR2 as YYREEE (reference sequence). V was clipped by 4 bases and J by 0 bases, with 7 bases between them. This CDR3 comprises 14 residues. The CDR3 sequence: CASSLGATNEKLFF. The CDR3 coding sequence is TGTGCCAGCAGCCTCGGAGCAACTAATGAAAAACTGTTTTTT.

The chain employs TRBV7-3 and TRBJ2-6, with D possibly matching TRBD1 (5 bases). Germline CDR1 SGHTA, CDR2 FQGTGA. The CDR3 runs to 15 residues. The germline V and J ends were trimmed by 2 bases and 1 base, with 6 bases remaining between them. CDR3: CASSLDSSGANVLTF. The CDR3 bases are TGTGCCAGCAGCTTAGACAGTTCTGGGGCCAACGTCCTGACTTTC.

The genes are TRBV5-1 and TRBJ2-1; TRBD2 agrees at 12 bases. This CDR3 is built from 17 residues. J gave up 4 bases and V 9 bases, and 14 bases lay outside the gene matches. CDR1 SGHRS and CDR2 YFSETQ come from the germline V gene. The CDR3 coding sequence is TGCGCCAACAGGATTCTAGCGGGAGGGATGGGATACAATGAGCAGTTCTTC. This sequence encodes CANRILAGGMGYNEQFF.

In this sample, this clone turned up a few times. The V call is TRBV19, the J call TRBJ1-1; 10 bases agree with TRBD1. V gave up 2 bases and J gave up 4 bases; unmatched junction bases: 4. Germline loops: CDR1 LNHDA, CDR2 SQIVND (reference sequence). The CDR3 consists of 15 residues. The CDR3 DNA reads as TGTGCCAGTAGTATAAGGGGGACAGGGGTCACTGAAGCTTTCTTT. Translating it yields CASSIRGTGVTEAFF.

The rearrangement joins TRBV28 to TRBJ1-4, with D possibly TRBD1 on 6 matching bases. The germline V gene has CDR1 MDHEN and CDR2 SYDVKM. The CDR3 is made up of 17 amino acids. V dropped 5 bases and J dropped 7 bases, with 23 bases sitting between them. The CDR3 here is CASSILPAEGGGEKLFF. CDR3 DNA: TGTGCCAGCAGTATCCTACCCGCCGAGGGGGGCGGTGAAAAACTGTTTTTT.

The J gene is TRBJ2-7, the V gene TRBV7-2; tentatively, D is TRBD2 (5 bases). The CDR3 contains 18 residues. Germline V gene data show CDR1 as SGHTA and CDR2 as FQGNSA. Trimming pared 0 bases from V and 0 bases from J, leaving 18 bases between. For the CDR3, the DNA is TGTGCCAGCAGCTTAGCGAAGCTAGCCGCCATGAGCTCCTACGAGCAGTACTTC. Amino acids: CASSLAKLAAMSSYEQYF. Variable domain in full (rest from reference TRBV7-2 and TRBJ2-7): GAGVSQSPSNKVTEKGKDVELRCDPISGHTALYWYRQSLGQGLEFLIYFQGNSAPDKSGLPSDRFSAERTGGSVSTLTIQRTQQEDSAVYLCASSLAKLAAMSSYEQYFGPGTRLTVT.

CDR3 loop: CAGLPAGGRVEQYF. The CDR3 DNA reads as TGTGCCGGATTACCTGCGGGAGGGCGGGTCGAGCAGTACTTC. The chain has TRBV27 and TRBJ2-7; TRBD2 agrees at 9 bases. The germline V gene encodes CDR1 MNHEY and CDR2 SMNVEV (reference sequence). The CDR3 runs 14 residues. Trimming cost V 11 bases and J 6 bases; bases outside gene matches: 14.